This T cell receptor (beta chain) stems from a study of blood T cell repertoires in COVID-19. As for the study in general: Samples taken during acute and convalescent COVID-19 were collected in the United States, Italy and Spain.

Per the original methods: Cell counts per sample came from amplifying reference gene primers. The repertoire was sequenced with immunoSEQ multiplex PCR; TCRdb's copy has only in-frame clones and lacks some. From that table come the V and J calls and clone size; the DNA was used to work out D and trimming. The sample contains some 170,000 clones, about 90% of which appear only once. Across over 20 US areas, participants ranged in age from about 18 to 100 years. The CDR3 sequence is 14 residues long. The germline V and J ends were trimmed by 4 bases and 5 bases, with 15 bases remaining between them. CDR1 is SGHDT and CDR2 is YYEEEE in the germline V gene.

The material sequenced was PBMCs or T cells enriched from blood (not recorded which). The chain couples TRBV5-6 to TRBJ2-5; D remains unclear. The source of this sequence is a human donor with acute COVID-19. The donor label of this sample is uncertain. CDR3 bases: TGTGCCAGCAGCCTACGGGTCCATGGGGAGACCCAGTACTTC. Amino acids: CASSLRVHGETQYF.